This paragraph reports one T cell receptor (beta chain). It has no known antigen specificity. Base qualities are not provided; no much larger clone lies one nucleotide away. This entry is derived from a study of PD-L1 blockade in urothelial cancer (dated by TCRdb to the late 2010s). For the wider study: All patients started therapy at some point between 2014 and 2016 and received atezolizumab 1,200 mg intravenously every 3 weeks. About 90% of the roughly 29 patients were identified as males with urothelial cancer of bladder origin, and a prior smoking history was reported by 18 of 29 patients. Blood samples gave a median of approximately 150,000 T cells and 83,000 or so unique TCRs, with a median clonality of roughly 0.08. Some 30 patients had pretreatment blood TCR-seq, roughly 25 had at least one posttreatment blood collection, and roughly 25 had tumor TCR-seq. Pretreatment tumor samples, along with matched peripheral blood collected serially before and after atezolizumab treatment, underwent TCR sequencing. In the same patients, pretreatment tumors underwent whole exome sequencing and RNA sequencing in addition to TCR sequencing. Durable clinical benefit was defined as a progression-free survival longer than 6 months, and TCR features were additionally tested against progression-free survival and overall survival. Fewer than ten patients reached durable clinical benefit, while around 19 patients did not. Patients had an ECOG performance status of 0 or 1 and had received between 0 and 3 prior chemotherapy regimens. The study, an exploratory multi-omic analysis, examined somatic, immune and clinical correlates of response to PD-L1 blockade with atezolizumab in urothelial cancer. Blood samples were analyzed 3 weeks after the start of treatment (second dose) and 6 weeks after the start of treatment. The investigation overall reported the following: Among patients with durable benefit, tumor-associated TCR clones showed greater expansion in peripheral blood 3 weeks after treatment started (n of about 20, p = 0.022). A pretreatment peripheral blood TCR clonality below the median was linked to improved progression-free and overall survival. Because the sample size was small (n ≈ 29) and many exploratory analyses were performed, the results are intended to be hypothesis-generating.

What this sample's time point label stands for: pretreatment peripheral blood. The cohort comprised roughly 30 patients with locally advanced or metastatic urothelial carcinoma treated at Memorial Sloan Kettering on a trial protocol. Peripheral blood mononuclear cells were collected pretreatment and during treatment, with between 1 and 8 total time points obtained per patient. The Qiagen DNeasy Blood extraction kit was used to purify genomic DNA from total PBMCs and tumor samples. PBMCs were collected pretreatment and during treatment and were isolated and stored as previously described. Synthetic TCR analog templates were spiked into each PCR to estimate absolute template abundance from read counts. TCRbeta CDR3 regions were amplified from genomic DNA with bias-controlled V and J gene primers using the immunoSEQ assay. Sequencing of rearranged TCRbeta segments was done at approximately 20X coverage. On the authors' methods: Clustering was used to correct sequencing errors, and CDR3s were annotated against IMGT so that V, D and J genes could be assigned. Out-of-frame and stop-codon sequences were excluded, and only productive TCRbeta rearrangements were used in downstream analyses. Clonality was computed as one minus Shannon entropy normalized by the log of the number of unique productive sequences. Fisher's exact test with Benjamini-Hochberg correction, using a cutoff of adjusted p below 0.01, was how clones that differed between time points or between blood and tumor were identified. The clones in this table, taken by TCRdb from immuneACCESS, are in-frame only. Not every clone is retained; where verified, under half of the shortfall comes from an unresolved V gene, and the cause of the rest is unknown. D and trimming come from the DNA, and the V and J calls and clone size come from that table. For this sample there are around 38,000 clones; 84% appear just once. The top ten constitute 15% to 19% of the sample.

V and J lose 6 bases and 0 bases, and a span of 9 bases separates them. The CDR1 and CDR2 encoded by the germline V gene are MNHEY and SVGAGI. Counted from cysteine to phenylalanine, this CDR3 has 15 amino acids. Only CDR3 DNA remains: 45 bases, in frame from the first base. The sequence came from a man aged 55 to 69 with urothelial cancer. This specimen was PBMCs, taken around atezolizumab (anti-PD-L1) treatment. The chain is made from TRBV6-5 and TRBJ2-6; a confident D gene designation cannot be given. CDR3 protein: CASRLIISGANVLTF. The nucleotide sequence is TGTGCCAGCAGGTTAATTATCTCTGGGGCCAACGTCCTGACTTTC.